This TCR beta chain was captured in a study of neurological immune-mediated disorders. General observations from the study: Across subjects, no CDR3 amino acid sequence appeared in expanded clones of more than one subject, a finding that suggested private repertoires in all groups.

Comments on this clonotype: Its antigen remains unidentified.

The authors produced cDNA by 5'RACE using 10-nucleotide random UMIs. TCRdb used MiXCR to reprocess the 5' RACE reads, holding one entry per CDR3 protein. This table has 60,000 or so distinct CDR3 sequences, more than 3% appearing once. Unsorted libraries were generated from 2 million PBMCs held at -80 degrees C. Source material: PBMCs. The clonotype comes from a woman in her sixties or seventies with multiple sclerosis.

As DNA, the CDR3 is TGTGCCAGCAGCCCACGTGGTGGCTATAATGAAAAACTGTTTTTT. Its translation is CASSPRGGYNEKLFF. The chain is built from TRBV14 and TRBJ1-4; no firm D call. The germline CDR1 and CDR2 sequences are SGHDN and FVKESK. V was cut by 4 bases and J by 4 bases, with 13 bases left in between. The CDR3 has 15 amino acids.